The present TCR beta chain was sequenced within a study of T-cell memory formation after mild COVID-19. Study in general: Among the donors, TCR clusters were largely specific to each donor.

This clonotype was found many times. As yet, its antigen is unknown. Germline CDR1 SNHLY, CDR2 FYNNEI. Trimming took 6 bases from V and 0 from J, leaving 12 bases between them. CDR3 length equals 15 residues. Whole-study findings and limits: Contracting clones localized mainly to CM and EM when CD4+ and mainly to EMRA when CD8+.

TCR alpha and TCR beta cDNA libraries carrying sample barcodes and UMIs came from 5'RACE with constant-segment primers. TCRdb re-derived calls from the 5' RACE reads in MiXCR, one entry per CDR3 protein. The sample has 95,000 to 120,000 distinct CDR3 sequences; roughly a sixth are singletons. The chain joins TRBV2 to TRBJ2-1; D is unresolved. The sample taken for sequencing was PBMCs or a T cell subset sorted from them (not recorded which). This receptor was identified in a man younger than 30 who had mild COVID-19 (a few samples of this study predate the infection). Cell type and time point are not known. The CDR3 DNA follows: TGTGCCAGCAGGGGTGGGTTCCTCTCCTACAATGAGCAGTTCTTC. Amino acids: CASRGGFLSYNEQFF.